This T cell receptor beta chain comes out of a study of identical twins. Findings of the study overall: Conclusions rested on cross-sectional statistics rather than following the same donors.

To note about this clonotype: Its antigen remains unknown.

The V and J ends lost 3 bases and 3 bases respectively, with 24 bases between them. The CDR3 has 18 residues. One entry per CDR3 protein, called by TCRdb with MiXCR from the 5' RACE reads. The sample carries roughly 750,000 distinct CDR3 sequences, 20% to 25% recorded once. These data also formed part of another study, on T cells expressing NK-cell markers. Per that study: With respect to HCMV, most of the eight sequenced donors were seropositive, and one was seronegative. Several experiments employed an anti-gamma-delta TCR antibody to confine sorting to alpha-beta TCR T cells. The dominant NKG2C+ clonotypes represented about 1.0-7.0% of CD8+ T cells in over 5 donors.

This sequence was found in a woman younger than 35 in good health. The chain is built from TRBV12-3 or TRBV12-4 and TRBJ2-7; D possibly corresponds to TRBD1 (5 bases). The sequenced sample was PBMCs. CDR3 bases: TGTGCCAGCAGTTTGGGCAGGGTGGTCGTTCTGTCCAGCTACGAGCAGTACTTC. As protein: CASSLGRVVVLSSYEQYF.